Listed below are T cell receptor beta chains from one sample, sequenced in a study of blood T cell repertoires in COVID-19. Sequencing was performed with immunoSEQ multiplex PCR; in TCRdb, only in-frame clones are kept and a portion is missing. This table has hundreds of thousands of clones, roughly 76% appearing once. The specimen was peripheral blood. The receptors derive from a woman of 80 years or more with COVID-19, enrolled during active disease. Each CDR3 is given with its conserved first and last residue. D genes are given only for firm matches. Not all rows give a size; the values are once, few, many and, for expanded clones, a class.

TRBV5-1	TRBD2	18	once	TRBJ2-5	TGCGCCAGCAGCTTGAATATGAGGGCTAGCGGGATCCAAGAGACCCAGTACTTC	CASSLNMRASGIQETQYF
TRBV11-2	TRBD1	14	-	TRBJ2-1	TGTGCCAGCAGCCCCTGGACAGGGGGTTATGAGCAGTTCTTC	CASSPWTGGYEQFF
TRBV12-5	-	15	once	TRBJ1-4	TGTGCTAGTGGTTTGACGGGTGCAACTAATGAAAAACTGTTTTTT	CASGLTGATNEKLFF
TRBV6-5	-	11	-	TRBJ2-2	TGTGCCACGACAGTAACCGGGGAGCTGTTTTTT	CATTVTGELFF
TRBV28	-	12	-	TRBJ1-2	TGTGCCAGCAGTTTATATGGGGGCAGCCCGAACTTC	CASSLYGGSPNF
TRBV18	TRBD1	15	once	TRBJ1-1	TGTGCCAGCTCACCGATACAGGGGGCCAAAACTGAAGCTTTCTTT	CASSPIQGAKTEAFF
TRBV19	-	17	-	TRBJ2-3	TGTGCCAGTAGTATTACCTCGGACAGCTCCCGACGAGTTACGCAGTATTTT	CASSITSDSSRRVTQYF
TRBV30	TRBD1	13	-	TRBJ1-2	TGTGCCCGAGGACAGGGGGAGTTCTATGGCTACACCTTC	CARGQGEFYGYTF
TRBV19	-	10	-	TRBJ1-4	TGTGCCAGGTTAGGAGGAAAACTGTTTTTT	CARLGGKLFF
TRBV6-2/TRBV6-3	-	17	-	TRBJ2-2	TGTGTCAGCAGTTACTCGAGGGGGGGGCCGAACACCGGGGAGCTGTTTTTT	CVSSYSRGGPNTGELFF
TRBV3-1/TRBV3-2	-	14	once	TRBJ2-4	TGTGCCAGCAGCCTCAAGATCAGGGACTACATTCAGTACTTC	CASSLKIRDYIQYF
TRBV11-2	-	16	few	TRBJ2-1	TGTGCCAGCAGCCGTCTCTTGGGGGGGCGATACAATGAGCAGTTCTTC	CASSRLLGGRYNEQFF
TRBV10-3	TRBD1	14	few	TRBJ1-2	TGTGCCATCAGTGAGTTACAGGGGTCGAATGGCTACACCTTC	CAISELQGSNGYTF
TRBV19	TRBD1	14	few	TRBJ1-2	TGTGCCAGTGGGACGGGACAGGCGCTCTATGGCTACACCTTC	CASGTGQALYGYTF
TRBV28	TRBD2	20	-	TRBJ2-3	TGTGCCAGCAGTTTATGGTCTGGGGGTAGCGGGAGAGGGAGCACAGATACGCAGTATTTT	CASSLWSGGSGRGSTDTQYF
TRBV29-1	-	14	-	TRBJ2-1	TGCAGCGTTTACAACAGGGAAACGAGGGATGAGCAGTTCTTC	CSVYNRETRDEQFF
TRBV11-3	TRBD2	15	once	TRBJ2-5	TGTGCCAGCAGCGTGGGACTAGCGGGAGAAGAGACCCAGTACTTC	CASSVGLAGEETQYF
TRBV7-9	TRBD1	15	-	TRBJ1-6	TGTGCCAGCAGCCCGATAGACAGGGCTGGGTCACCCCTCCACTTT	CASSPIDRAGSPLHF
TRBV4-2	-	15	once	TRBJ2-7	TGTGCCAGCAGCCAAGGAACGAACTCTATCTACGAGCAGTACTTC	CASSQGTNSIYEQYF
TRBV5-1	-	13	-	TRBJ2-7	TGCGCCAGCAGCTTGAGTCAGGGAGGTTTTTGGTACTTC	CASSLSQGGFWYF
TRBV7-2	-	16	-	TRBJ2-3	TGTGCCAGCAGCTTAGGGATCTCCCAGGGCACAGATACGCAGTATTTT	CASSLGISQGTDTQYF
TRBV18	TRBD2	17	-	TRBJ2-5	TGTGCCAGCTCACCGCTGAGTAGCGGGAGGGCCGGTGAGACCCAGTACTTC	CASSPLSSGRAGETQYF
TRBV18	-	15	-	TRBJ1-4	TGTGCCAGCTCACCATGGTCGGCAACTAATGAAAAACTGTTTTTT	CASSPWSATNEKLFF
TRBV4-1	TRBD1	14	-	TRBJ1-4	TGCGCCAGCAGCCTTGGGACAGTGAATGAAAAACTGTTTTTT	CASSLGTVNEKLFF
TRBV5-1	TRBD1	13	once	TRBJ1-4	TGCGCCAGCAGCTTACAGGGGAATGAAAAACTGTTTTTT	CASSLQGNEKLFF
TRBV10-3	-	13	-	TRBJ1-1	TGTGCCATCAGTGAGTCGGGGGGCACTGAAGCTTTCTTT	CAISESGGTEAFF
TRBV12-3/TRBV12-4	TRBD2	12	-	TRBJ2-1	TGTGCCAGCAGCTTCTCCGGGACTAAGCAGTTCTTC	CASSFSGTKQFF
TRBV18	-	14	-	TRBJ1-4	TGTGCCAGCTCACGGAGCGGGGATAATGAAAAACTGTTTTTT	CASSRSGDNEKLFF
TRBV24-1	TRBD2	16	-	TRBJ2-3	TGTGCCACCGGATCTAGCGGGAGAGGAGTGACAGATACGCAGTATTTT	CATGSSGRGVTDTQYF
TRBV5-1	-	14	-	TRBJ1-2	TGCGCCAGCAGCTTTGACAGTCCCCTATATGGCTACACCTTC	CASSFDSPLYGYTF
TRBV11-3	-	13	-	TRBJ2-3	TGTGCCAGCAGTAACCGGGACTTTTCTACGCAGTATTTT	CASSNRDFSTQYF
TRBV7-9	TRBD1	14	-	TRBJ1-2	TGTGCCAGCACCCGATTGAAGGGGGCCTATGGCTACACCTTC	CASTRLKGAYGYTF
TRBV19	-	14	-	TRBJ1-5	TGTGCCAGTAGTGACGGATATAGCAATCAGCCCCGGCATTTT	CASSDGYSNQPRHF
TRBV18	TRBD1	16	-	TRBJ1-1	TGTGCCAGCTCACCGTCCACTTACAGGGGTCAGCCTGAAGCTTTCTTT	CASSPSTYRGQPEAFF
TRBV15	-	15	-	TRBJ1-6	TGTGCCACCAGCAGAAGGGGAGGACGTAATTCACCCCTCCACTTT	CATSRRGGRNSPLHF
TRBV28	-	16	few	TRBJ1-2	TGTGCCAGCAGCCTAACCGGGACATCCAGGAGCTATGGCTACACCTTC	CASSLTGTSRSYGYTF
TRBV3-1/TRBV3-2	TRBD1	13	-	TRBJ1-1	TGTGCCAGCAGCCAAGAGTGGACAGGGAAAGCTTTCTTT	CASSQEWTGKAFF
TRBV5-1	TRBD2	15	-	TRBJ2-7	TGCGCCAGCAGCCTCGGACTAGCGGTTTCCTACGAGCAGTACTTC	CASSLGLAVSYEQYF
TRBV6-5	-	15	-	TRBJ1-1	TGTGCCAGCAGTCCACCGGGACAACTGAACACTGAAGCTTTCTTT	CASSPPGQLNTEAFF
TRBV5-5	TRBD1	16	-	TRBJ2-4	TGTGCCAGCAGCTCATTACCGGGACAGGGACAAAACATTCAGTACTTC	CASSSLPGQGQNIQYF
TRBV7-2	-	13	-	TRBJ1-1	TGTGCCAGCAGCTATCGGGGGAGCACTGAAGCTTTCTTT	CASSYRGSTEAFF
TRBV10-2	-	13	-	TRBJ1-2	TGCGCCAGCAGTGAAACAGGGACCCATGGCTACACCTTC	CASSETGTHGYTF
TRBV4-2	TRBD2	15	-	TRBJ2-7	TGTGCCAGCCAATCTCTAGCGGGAGTACGCCACGAGCAGTACTTC	CASQSLAGVRHEQYF
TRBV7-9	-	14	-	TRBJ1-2	TGTGCCAGCACCCCTGGGCAGCCTACCTATGGCTACACCTTC	CASTPGQPTYGYTF
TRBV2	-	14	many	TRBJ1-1	TGTGCCAGCAGTGTCAGGGAAACGAACACTGAAGCTTTCTTT	CASSVRETNTEAFF
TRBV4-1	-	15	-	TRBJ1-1	TGCGCCAGCAGCCACCACCGGGGGGGGTTCACTGAAGCTTTCTTT	CASSHHRGGFTEAFF